The sequence of this T cell receptor beta chain was determined in a study of somatic mutations in cytotoxic T cells in rheumatoid arthritis. On this clone: The antigen remains unidentified.

Isolation of CD4+ and CD8+ cells used positive magnetic bead selection, with purity checked by flow cytometry. Trimming removed 1 base from V and 15 bases from J, with 25 bases in between. The CDR3 covers 16 residues. Germline CDR1 SNHLY, CDR2 FYNNEI. General study points: For patients with rheumatoid arthritis, CD8+ clonality went up with age, while healthy controls showed no such change.

TCRdb's copy holds only in-frame clones and misses some; the assay was immunoSEQ multiplex PCR. The sample shows about 15,000 clones, around four fifths of them seen only once. Sequencing used CD8+ T cells sorted from blood. The clonotype was recovered from an adult with rheumatoid arthritis. This rearrangement joins TRBV2 to TRBJ2-1; D is possibly TRBD1 or TRBD2 (5 bases each). The CDR3 here is CASSEGSGPSTHMRFF. As DNA, the CDR3 is TGTGCCAGCAGTGAAGGGTCGGGACCCTCAACCCATATGCGGTTCTTC.